The 16 T cell receptor beta chains given below trace back to one sample, sequenced in a study of T cells in Graves' hyperthyroidism and ophthalmopathy. Template material for amplifying TCR beta CDR3 regions consisted of RNA transcripts. An initial round of RT-PCR targeting the TCR CDR3 relied on the HTBI primer set. TCRdb passed the multiplex PCR reads through MiXCR, listing each CDR3 protein once. The sample comprises 340,000 or so distinct CDR3 sequences, approximately 15% of which are singletons, and roughly a third rests with the top ten. Sequenced input: blood. The source of these receptors is a man younger than 40 with Graves' hyperthyroidism.

The chain carries TRBV24-1 and TRBJ2-1; tentatively, D is TRBD2 (7 bases). The CDR3 spans 16 residues. The germline V gene has CDR1 KGHDR and CDR2 SFDVKD. The V end lost 1 base, the J end lost 9 bases, and 18 bases lay between the germline ends. CDR3 region: CATSDFVGGRGGEQFF. The CDR3 bases are TGTGCCACCAGTGATTTCGTGGGCGGGAGAGGGGGTGAGCAGTTCTTC.

This clonotype was detected ten times or more. The chain couples TRBV5-1 to TRBJ1-1, with 7 bases fitting TRBD1. CDR1 is SGHRS, CDR2 YFSETQ, per germline. The CDR3 has 16 residues. The V and J ends lost 0 bases and 0 bases, in that order; junction bases with no gene match: 5. The DNA of the CDR3 is TGCGCCAGCAGCTTGGATGGGACAGCCATGAACACTGAAGCTTTCTTT. Its protein is CASSLDGTAMNTEAFF.

At least ten counts were recorded for this clonotype. The J gene is TRBJ2-1, the V gene TRBV29-1; possibly TRBD2 for D (6 bases). There are 14 residues in the CDR3. Germline V gives CDR1 SQVTM, CDR2 ANQGSEA. Trimming stripped 1 base from V and 5 bases from J, with 12 bases between. The CDR3 protein is CSVEVGRLNNEQFF. CDR3 DNA sequence: TGCAGCGTTGAAGTAGGGAGGCTCAACAATGAGCAGTTCTTC.

V gene TRBV15 combines with J gene TRBJ2-1; no clear D. Looked up from germline, CDR1 is LNHNV and CDR2 is YYDKDF (reference sequence). V was shortened by 3 bases and J by 6 bases, with 15 bases between the two germline ends. This CDR3 is built from 15 residues. The CDR3 bases are TGTGCCACCAGCAGGCCCTTTTATAGGACCAATGAGCAGTTCTTC. This translates into CATSRPFYRTNEQFF.

The V gene is TRBV7-2, the J gene TRBJ2-4; 9 positions match TRBD1. The CDR3 spans 15 residues. Germline CDR1 SGHTA, CDR2 FQGNSA. The junction had 7 bases not matched to a gene; V was cut back by 6 bases and J by 4 bases. CDR3: CASRQGTGKKNIQYF. CDR3 sequence (DNA): TGTGCCAGCAGACAGGGGACAGGGAAAAAAAACATTCAGTACTTC.

This clonotype was recorded at least ten times. One end of the junction does not line up with germline, which may come from a read error. The chain couples TRBV7-9 to TRBJ2-1, with TRBD2 matching 8 bases. Germline V gene data show CDR1 as SEHNR and CDR2 as FQNEAQ (reference sequence). The CDR3 consists of 15 residues. The CDR3 region is CASSSGGVPYNEQFF. As DNA, the CDR3 is TGCGCCAGCAGCTCCGGGGGGGTGCCCTACAATGAGCAGTTCTTC. Supplemented by reference TRBV7-9 and TRBJ2-1, the full variable domain reads DTGVSQNPRHKITKRGQNVTFRCDPISEHNRLYWYRQTLGQGPEFLTYFQNEAQLEKSRLLSDRFSAERPKGSFSTLEIQRTEQGDSAMYLCASSSGGVPYNEQFFGPGTRLTVL.

V is TRBV5-1 and J is TRBJ1-2; D gene ambiguous. The germline V gene has CDR1 SGHRS and CDR2 YFSETQ. V was cut by 3 bases and J by 1 base, with 7 bases left in between. CDR3 length: 13 residues. The CDR3 DNA reads TGCGCCAGCAGCTGGGAGGTTAACTATGGCTACACCTTC. Its protein is CASSWEVNYGYTF.

Ten or more counts support this clonotype. The rearrangement links TRBV28 to TRBJ2-7; possible D gene TRBD1, 7 bases. This CDR3 has 14 amino acids. The germline V gene encodes CDR1 MDHEN and CDR2 SYDVKM. The germline V and J ends were trimmed by 10 bases and 1 base, with 17 bases remaining between them. CDR3 region: CAIREAGGSYEQYF. Written as DNA, the CDR3 is TGTGCCATCAGAGAGGCAGGGGGGTCCTACGAGCAGTACTTC.

There are a few counts of this clonotype. The chain employs TRBV6-1 and TRBJ1-5; 7 bases align to TRBD1. V shed 10 bases and J 7 bases; nucleotides not matched to a gene: 4. The CDR3 extends over 11 amino acids. CDR1 is MNHNS and CDR2 is SASEGT in the germline V gene. The CDR3 here is CAKTGWQPQHF. CDR3 nucleotide sequence: TGTGCCAAGACAGGGTGGCAGCCCCAGCATTTT.

This clonotype was counted at least ten times. This chain connects TRBV3-1 to TRBJ1-3, with a weak D call TRBD1 (5 bases). Trimming shortened V by 4 bases and J by 4 bases, and 8 bases separated the two germline ends. This CDR3 comprises 13 residues. Germline assignment: CDR1 LGHDT and CDR2 YNNKEL (reference sequence). The CDR3: CASSPRGGNTIYF. Written as DNA, the CDR3 is TGTGCCAGCAGCCCGCGGGGGGGAAACACCATATATTTT.

This clonotype was seen a few times. V and J are TRBV11-2 and TRBJ2-1; D gene uncertain. Trimming took 1 base from V and 9 from J, leaving 13 bases between them. CDR3 size: 14 residues. Per germline, CDR1 SGHAT and CDR2 FQNNGV. In DNA form, the CDR3 reads TGTGCCAGCAGCTTAGTTAGAGGCCAGGTTGAGCAGTTCTTC. Protein sequence: CASSLVRGQVEQFF.

The rearrangement uses TRBV7-8 and TRBJ1-1; D possibly corresponds to TRBD1 (5 bases). CDR1 is SGHVS and CDR2 is FQNEAQ in the germline V gene. The ends were cut back, 3 bases at V and 7 bases at J, with 9 bases in the middle. This CDR3 has 12 amino acids. CDR3: CASSFQGNEAFF. CDR3 nucleotides: TGTGCCAGCAGCTTCCAGGGTAATGAAGCTTTCTTT. Looking up the rest from reference TRBV7-8 and TRBJ1-1 gives the full variable domain: GAGVSQSPRYKVAKRGQDVALRCDPISGHVSLFWYQQALGQGPEFLTYFQNEAQLDKSGLPSDRFFAERPEGSVSTLKIQRTQQEDSAVYLCASSFQGNEAFFGQGTRLTVV.

The chain joins TRBV12-5 to TRBJ2-1; D is undetermined. V was trimmed by 0 bases and J by 9 bases, leaving 24 bases between them. This CDR3 has 18 amino acids. Germline CDR1 reads LGHNT; CDR2 reads FRNRAP. The CDR3: CASGLVRSSPLYMGEQFF. The CDR3 DNA sequence: TGTGCTAGTGGTTTGGTACGTAGTAGCCCGCTTTATATGGGTGAGCAGTTCTTC. The variable domain in full, completed from reference TRBV12-5 and TRBJ2-1, reads DARVTQTPRHKVTEMGQEVTMRCQPILGHNTVFWYRQTMMQGLELLAYFRNRAPLDDSGMPKDRFSAEMPDATLATLKIQPSEPRDSAVYFCASGLVRSSPLYMGEQFFGPGTRLTVL.

This clonotype was recorded many times. The J gene is TRBJ2-7, the V gene TRBV28; either TRBD1 or TRBD2 may supply D (6 bases each). The CDR3 loop spans 14 amino acids. In germline, CDR1 is MDHEN, CDR2 SYDVKM. V gave up 5 bases and J gave up 2 bases, with 13 bases separating them. CDR3 sequence: CASSLRGGPYEQYF. The CDR3 DNA reads as TGTGCCAGCAGTCTACGTGGGGGGCCCTACGAGCAGTACTTC.

The V and J genes are TRBV29-1 and TRBJ2-1; 12 nucleotides align to TRBD2. The germline V gene has CDR1 SQVTM and CDR2 ANQGSEA. The CDR3 has 16 amino acids. Losses at the gene ends were 5 bases for V and 7 bases for J; bases not matched to a gene: 12. The CDR3 reads CSVSGASGLAGNEQFF. The CDR3 DNA reads as TGCAGCGTTTCCGGAGCCTCCGGACTAGCGGGAAATGAGCAGTTCTTC.

This clonotype was observed many times. The chain couples TRBV30 to TRBJ2-7; D may be TRBD2 (6 bases). Trimming pared 8 bases from V and 2 bases from J, leaving 13 bases between. This CDR3 has 12 amino acids. Germline CDR1 GTSNPN, CDR2 SVGIG (reference sequence). The CDR3 coding sequence is TGTGCCCACGGAGGGCGCACCTACGAGCAGTACTTC. This translates into CAHGGRTYEQYF.